A single T cell receptor (beta chain) is shown here with its context. Its antigen is still unknown. The sample is drawn from a study of T cell repertoires in cytomegalovirus infection. The wider study: Indicated by public TCR beta signatures were CMV infection and matching HLA type.

TCRdb passed the reads through MiXCR, listing each CDR3 protein once. The sample lists fewer than 900,000 distinct CDR3 sequences, about 28% occurring once. This CDR3 contains 21 residues. The V gene end was trimmed by 8 bases and the J gene end by 2 bases; junction bases not matched to a gene: 18. Germline V lookup: CDR1 LNHDA, CDR2 SQIVND (reference sequence). The starting material was cultured CD8+ T cells from PBMCs, obtained from culture after CMV antigen stimulation. The genes are TRBV19 and TRBJ2-1, with 16 nucleotides matching TRBD2. This receptor was taken from a human donor in good health (CMV status not recorded). Some clones in this sample may be carry-over from other donors' samples. The CDR3 region has the DNA TGTGCCAGTTTGGACACCCGGGGACTAGCGGGGGGGACCCGGGCCTACAATGAGCAGTTCTTC. Translating gives CASLDTRGLAGGTRAYNEQFF.